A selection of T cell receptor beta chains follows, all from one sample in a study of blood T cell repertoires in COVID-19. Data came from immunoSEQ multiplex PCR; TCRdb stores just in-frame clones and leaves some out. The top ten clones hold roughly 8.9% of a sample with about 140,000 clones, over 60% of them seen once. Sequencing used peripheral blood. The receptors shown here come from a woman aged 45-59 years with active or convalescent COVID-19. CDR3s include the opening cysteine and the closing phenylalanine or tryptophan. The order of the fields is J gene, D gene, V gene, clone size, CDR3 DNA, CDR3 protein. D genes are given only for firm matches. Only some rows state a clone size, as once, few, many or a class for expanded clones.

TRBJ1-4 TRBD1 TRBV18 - TGTGCCAGCTCACCATTATTCCCTGGACAGGTTAATGAAAAACTGTTTTTT CASSPLFPGQVNEKLFF
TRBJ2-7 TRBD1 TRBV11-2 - TGTGCCAGCAGCGAAGCGGGACAGGGTGGGAACGAGCAGTACTTC CASSEAGQGGNEQYF
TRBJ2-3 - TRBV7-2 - TGTGCCAGCAGCTTACGAAGGACTCCTAGCACAGATACGCAGTATTTT CASSLRRTPSTDTQYF
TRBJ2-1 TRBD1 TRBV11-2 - TGTGCCAGCAGAACCGCATGGGACAGGCCTTACAATGAGCAGTTCTTC CASRTAWDRPYNEQFF
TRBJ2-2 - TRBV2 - TGTGCCAGCAGTGGACTGAACACCGGGGAGCTGTTTTTT CASSGLNTGELFF
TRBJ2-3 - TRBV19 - TGTGCCAGTAGTATGGGGAGGACGCAGTATTTT CASSMGRTQYF
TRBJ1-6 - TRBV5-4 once TGTGCCAGCAGCTTGGCCGGCGGGGGTTATAATTCACCCCTCCACTTT CASSLAGGGYNSPLHF
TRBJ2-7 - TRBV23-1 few TGCGCCAGCAGTCAATCGGGCACCTGCTCCTACGAGCAGTACTTC CASSQSGTCSYEQYF
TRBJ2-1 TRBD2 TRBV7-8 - TGTGCCAGCAGCTTAGCGTCGCTAGCGGGCGACAATGAGCAGTTCTTC CASSLASLAGDNEQFF
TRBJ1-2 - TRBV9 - TGTGCCAGCAGCGGCGATTATGGCTACACCTTC CASSGDYGYTF
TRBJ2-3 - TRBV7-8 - TGTGCCAGCAGGAAATTCAGGGGAACCACCACAGATACGCAGTATTTT CASRKFRGTTTDTQYF
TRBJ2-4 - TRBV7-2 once TGTGCCAGCAGCTTTAGGGGGGCCAAAAACATTCAGTACTTC CASSFRGAKNIQYF
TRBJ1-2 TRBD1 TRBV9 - TGTGCCAGCAGCGCCGGGGACAGCTATGGCTACACCTTC CASSAGDSYGYTF
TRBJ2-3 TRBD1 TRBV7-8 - TGTGCCAGCAGCTTAGCGTTGGGCAGGGGGACAGATACGCAGTATTTT CASSLALGRGTDTQYF
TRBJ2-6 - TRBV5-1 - TGCGCCAGCAGCCCCGAAAGGGGAAACTCTGGGGCCAACGTCCTGACTTTC CASSPERGNSGANVLTF
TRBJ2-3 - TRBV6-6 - TGTGCCAGCAGTTACCTGGGCTTGGGCACAGATACGCAGTATTTT CASSYLGLGTDTQYF
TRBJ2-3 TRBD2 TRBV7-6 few TGTGCCAGCAGCATACTAGCGGGGGGGCTCGATACGCAGTATTTT CASSILAGGLDTQYF
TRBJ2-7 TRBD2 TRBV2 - TGTGCCAGCAGTCCTACTAGCGGGAATTTCTACGAGCAGTACTTC CASSPTSGNFYEQYF
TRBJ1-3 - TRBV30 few TGTGCCTGGGCACTCTCTGGAAACACCATATATTTT CAWALSGNTIYF
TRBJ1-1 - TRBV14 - TGTGCCAGCAGCCAAGTTAGGGGCAGTGAAGCTTTCTTT CASSQVRGSEAFF
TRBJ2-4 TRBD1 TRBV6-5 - TGTGCCAGCAGACCCCGGACAGGGAAAAACATTCAGTACTTC CASRPRTGKNIQYF
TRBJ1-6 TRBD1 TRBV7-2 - TGTGCCAGCAGCCCCTTGGGACAGGAGGCTTCACCCCTCCACTTT CASSPLGQEASPLHF
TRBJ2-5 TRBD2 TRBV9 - TGTGCCAGCAGCCCCCAGACTAGCGGGAGGGCGGGTGAGACCCAGTACTTC CASSPQTSGRAGETQYF
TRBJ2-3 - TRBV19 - TGTGCCAGTAGGCCTACAGGCGGAGGGGATACGCAGTATTTT CASRPTGGGDTQYF
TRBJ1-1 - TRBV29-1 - TGCAGCGTTGAAGAGGGGCAGGCCACTGAAGCTTTCTTT CSVEEGQATEAFF
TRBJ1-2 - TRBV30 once TGTGCCTGGAGTGTAAACAGGGAGTATGGCTACACCTTC CAWSVNREYGYTF
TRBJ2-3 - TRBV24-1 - TGTGCCACCGGGGCTGGCGGGACAGCAGATACGCAGTATTTT CATGAGGTADTQYF
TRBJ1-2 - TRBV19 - TGTGCCAGTAGCAATTTACTCGGCTACACCTTC CASSNLLGYTF
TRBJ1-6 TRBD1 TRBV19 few TGTGCCAGTAGTATAGATCTCGGGGACAGGGGTCTCTACGGGAATTCACCCCTCCACTTT CASSIDLGDRGLYGNSPLHF
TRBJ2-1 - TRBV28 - TGTGCCAGCATTTCCAGCGGCAATGAGCAGTTCTTC CASISSGNEQFF
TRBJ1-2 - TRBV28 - TGTGCCACCTACCGGGACATGAACAATGGCTACACCTTC CATYRDMNNGYTF
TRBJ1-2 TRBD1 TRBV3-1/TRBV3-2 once TGTGCCAGCAGCCAAGAGGACAGGGTAGGAGGCTACACCTTC CASSQEDRVGGYTF
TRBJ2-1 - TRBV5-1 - TGCGCCAGCAGCTTGGCCAGCGGCAACTACAATGAGCAGTTCTTC CASSLASGNYNEQFF
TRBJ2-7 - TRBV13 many TGTGCCAGCAGCCCCAGAGACCAGGCGGGGTGCGAGCAGTACTTC CASSPRDQAGCEQYF
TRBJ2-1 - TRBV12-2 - TGTGCAAGTCGCTTAATGAATCGGCGGGAGGCCCACAATGAGCAGTTCTTC CASRLMNRREAHNEQFF
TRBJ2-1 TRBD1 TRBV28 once TGTGCCAGCAGAGACGGGACAGGGGGGTACAATGAGCAGTTCTTC CASRDGTGGYNEQFF
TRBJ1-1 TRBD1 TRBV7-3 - TGTGCCAGCAGCTTAAGCCCGACAGGGATGAACACTGAAGCTTTCTTT CASSLSPTGMNTEAFF
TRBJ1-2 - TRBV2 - TGTGCCAGCGCCACAGGGATTTTAGCTGGCTACACCTTC CASATGILAGYTF
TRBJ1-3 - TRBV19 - TGTGCCAGTAGTATAGGTCTACAGGTCCCTGGAAACACCATATATTTT CASSIGLQVPGNTIYF
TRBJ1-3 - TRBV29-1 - TGCAGCGTTGCACAGAGCTCTGGAAACACCATATATTTT CSVAQSSGNTIYF
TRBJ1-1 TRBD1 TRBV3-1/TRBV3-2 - TGTGCCAGCAGCCAGTTCGCAGGGGGGAACACTGAAGCTTTCTTT CASSQFAGGNTEAFF
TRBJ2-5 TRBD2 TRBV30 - TGTGCCTGGAGTGTCGGGGCTAGCGGAGAAGAGACCCAGTACTTC CAWSVGASGEETQYF
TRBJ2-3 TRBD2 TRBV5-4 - TGTGCCAGCAGCTCGGGACTAGCGGGGGATACGCAGTATTTT CASSSGLAGDTQYF
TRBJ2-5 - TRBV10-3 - TGTGCCATCAGTGAGTCGGGGGGCCAAGAGACCCAGTACTTC CAISESGGQETQYF
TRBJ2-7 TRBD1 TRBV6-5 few TGTGCCAGCAGTTACTTTGAGGGGGCCCACGAGCAGTACTTC CASSYFEGAHEQYF
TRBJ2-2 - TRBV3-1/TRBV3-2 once TGTGCCAGCAGCCAAGCAAGAGCCGGGGAGCTGTTTTTT CASSQARAGELFF
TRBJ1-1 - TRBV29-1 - TGCAGCGTTAATCTCGGGGGACCCCCTGAAGCTTTCTTT CSVNLGGPPEAFF
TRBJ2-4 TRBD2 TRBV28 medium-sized TGTGCCAGCAGTTTATCCCGGACTAGCGGGGTGAAAAACATTCAGTACTTC CASSLSRTSGVKNIQYF
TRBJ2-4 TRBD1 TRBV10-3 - TGTGCCATCAGTTCCGCGGACAGGGGGCCCATTCAGTACTTC CAISSADRGPIQYF
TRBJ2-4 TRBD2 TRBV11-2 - TGTGCCAGCAGCTTAGAACGGGGGGGCGGGAGTTTAAACATTCAGTACTTC CASSLERGGGSLNIQYF
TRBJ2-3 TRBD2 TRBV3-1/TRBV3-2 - TGTGCCAGCAGCCAAGATCTCCCCGGAGCGGGAGGGCCTTGTACGCAGTATTTT CASSQDLPGAGGPCTQYF
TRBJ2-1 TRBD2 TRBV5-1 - TGCGCCAGCAACCCTTCTAGCGGGGGGGTATACAATGAGCAGTTCTTC CASNPSSGGVYNEQFF